The entry that follows covers one T cell receptor (beta chain) sequence. Its antigen is not known. Healthy Caucasian individuals from Russia aged 6 to 90 were enrolled as donors. For the second PCR, which ran for about 7 to 11 cycles, a sample-barcoded 5' primer and a J-beta primer mix were used. Via MiXCR, TCRdb re-called the 5' RACE reads, giving one row per CDR3 protein. The sample lists around 1,500,000 distinct CDR3 sequences, around two fifths seen once, with less than 8% in the top ten. This record comes from a study of blood T cells in healthy people across ages. Study-wide results and limits: Diversity of TCR beta per million T cells declined in a roughly linear way with age.

Germline V lookup: CDR1 MNHNS, CDR2 SASEGT. The CDR3 loop spans 14 amino acids. V shed 3 bases and J shed 0 bases, with 9 bases lying between them. The receptor was derived from a woman aged 18-30 years in good health. This rearrangement joins TRBV6-1 to TRBJ2-7; maybe TRBD1 (6 bases). The sample consisted of blood. CDR3 residues: CASSDLDSSYEQYF. The CDR3 DNA is TGTGCCAGCAGTGATCTGGACAGCTCCTACGAGCAGTACTTC.